This T cell receptor (beta chain) is drawn from a study of blood T cell repertoires in COVID-19. Overall study: COVID-19 samples, acute and convalescent, were from the United States, Italy and Spain. The analysed material was cDNA or gDNA that came from T cells, B-cell-depleted T cells, or PBMCs.

This clone was seen a handful of times. Authors' analysis steps: Estimated nucleated cell counts came from reference gene primer amplification. Method: immunoSEQ multiplex PCR; TCRdb's copy keeps in-frame clones and lacks some. The D gene and trimming were derived from the DNA, and the V and J assignments and clone size from that table. The data show about 76,000 clones, about 92% seen once. Per the germline V gene, CDR1 is MNHEY and CDR2 is SVGAGI. Trimming left V 3 bases short and J 6 bases short, with 14 bases between. The CDR3 is 14 amino acids. The rearrangement links TRBV6-5 to TRBJ1-2; tentative D call: TRBD1 (5 bases). The sample comprised peripheral blood. This clonotype was sampled from a human donor in a cohort sampled during active COVID-19. This chain's CDR3 is CASSYGPSRDGYTF. The CDR3 DNA follows: TGTGCCAGCAGTTATGGACCCTCCAGGGATGGCTACACCTTC.